Following are 14 T cell receptor beta chains from one sample sequenced in a study of neurological immune-mediated disorders. TCRdb re-called the 5' RACE reads through MiXCR, storing one row per CDR3 protein. The sample has roughly 32,000 distinct CDR3 sequences; 3.5% to 4.5% are singletons. Sequenced sample: PBMCs. All receptors come from a man aged 25 to 45 with multiple sclerosis.

This clonotype has at least ten counts. The V gene is TRBV20-1, the J gene TRBJ1-1; D is unclear. The CDR3 contains 13 residues. Germline-derived CDR1 and CDR2 are DFQATT and SNEGSKA (reference sequence). V was shortened by 4 bases and J by 4 bases, with 13 bases between the two germline ends. The DNA for the CDR3 is TGCAGTGCTATTGTGAGGTTGAGCACTGAAGCTTTCTTT. Encoded protein: CSAIVRLSTEAFF.

This clonotype came up many times. The genes are TRBV5-1 and TRBJ1-6; D possibly corresponds to TRBD1 (6 bases). Trimming cost V 0 bases and J 14 bases, with 15 bases left between them. CDR3 length: 14 residues. Germline V gene data show CDR1 as SGHRS and CDR2 as YFSETQ. The CDR3 sequence: CASSLDRESRTLHF. CDR3 nucleotide sequence: TGCGCCAGCAGCTTGGACAGGGAGAGTAGAACCCTCCACTTT.

This clonotype was recorded a few times. This chain joins TRBV19 and TRBJ2-5; possible D gene TRBD2, 5 bases. The germline V and J ends were trimmed by 7 bases and 7 bases, with 19 bases remaining between them. This CDR3 has 14 residues. Per germline, CDR1 LNHDA and CDR2 SQIVND (reference sequence). The CDR3 here is CASTMGAKDGTQYF. The DNA of the CDR3 is TGTGCCAGTACCATGGGAGCGAAGGATGGGACCCAGTACTTC.

This clonotype was found many times. The chain carries TRBV20-1 and TRBJ2-1, with D possibly being TRBD1 (5 bases). Trimming left V 1 base short and J 4 bases short, with 14 bases between. Germline values: CDR1 DFQATT, CDR2 SNEGSKA (reference sequence). This CDR3 comprises 15 residues. The CDR3 bases are TGCAGTGCTAGAGTCATTTATCAGGGTTACAATGAGCAGTTCTTC. As protein: CSARVIYQGYNEQFF.

This clonotype was observed at least ten times. The J gene is TRBJ2-5, the V gene TRBV5-1; TRBD2 matches 7 bases. Per the germline V gene, CDR1 is SGHRS and CDR2 is YFSETQ. The CDR3 covers 14 residues. V dropped 0 bases and J dropped 2; count of bases not matched to a gene: 1. CDR3 amino acids: CASSLAGGQETQYF. CDR3 sequence (DNA): TGCGCCAGCAGCTTGGCCGGGGGGCAAGAGACCCAGTACTTC.

The sample holds many counts of this clonotype. The V gene is TRBV10-3, the J gene TRBJ2-1, with D uncertain. The germline CDR1 and CDR2 sequences are ENHRY and SYGVKD. Trimming shortened V by 3 bases and J by 11 bases, and 8 bases separated the two germline ends. The CDR3 has 11 amino acids. The DNA for the CDR3 is TGTGCCATCAGTGATAGGACCCAGCAGTTCTTC. Translation: CAISDRTQQFF.

This clonotype was counted ten times or more. The gene calls are TRBV20-1 and TRBJ2-3; D gene uncertain. The V end lost 0 bases, the J end lost 2 bases, and 12 bases lay between the germline ends. The germline V gene encodes CDR1 DFQATT and CDR2 SNEGSKA (reference sequence). This CDR3 is built from 15 residues. The CDR3 is CSARDQDRLTDTQYF. In DNA, the CDR3 is TGCAGTGCTAGAGATCAGGATCGCCTCACAGATACGCAGTATTTT.

This clonotype was seen repeatedly, ten times or more. The CDR3: CSARDPWTASSYEQYF. The CDR3 DNA is TGCAGTGCTAGAGATCCTTGGACAGCCAGCTCCTACGAGCAGTACTTC. The chain combines TRBV20-1 with TRBJ2-7, with D perhaps matching TRBD1 (6 bases). The CDR3 is 16 amino acids. V dropped 0 bases and J dropped 0 bases, with 15 bases sitting between them. Germline loops: CDR1 DFQATT, CDR2 SNEGSKA (reference sequence).

The sample holds many counts of this clonotype. The chain employs TRBV7-2 and TRBJ1-6; tentatively, D is TRBD1 (5 bases). This CDR3 spans 15 amino acids. The V end was cut by 2 bases, the J end by 6 bases, with 11 bases between. The germline CDR1 and CDR2 sequences are SGHTA and FQGNSA. The CDR3 region has the DNA TGTGCCAGCAGCTTATTCAGGGAGAGTAATTCACCCCTCCACTTT. Translating it yields CASSLFRESNSPLHF.

This clonotype was recorded many times. CDR3 bases: TGTGCCAGCAGCTTTGGCAGGGGGCCAGAGACCCAGTACTTC. Its protein product is CASSFGRGPETQYF. The chain is built from TRBV7-2 and TRBJ2-5; TRBD1 agrees at 8 bases. The junction had 4 bases not matched to a gene; V was cut back by 3 bases and J by 4 bases. The CDR3 contains 14 residues. The germline gives CDR1 SGHTA, CDR2 FQGNSA.

This clonotype was counted at least ten times. V is TRBV9 and J is TRBJ2-2, with D uncertain. CDR1 SGDLS and CDR2 YYNGEE come from the germline V gene. CDR3 length: 13 residues. With 7 bases removed from V and 7 bases from J, the gap between germline ends came to 14 bases. CDR3 loop: CASQKKRGGELFF. The DNA of the CDR3 is TGTGCCAGCCAGAAGAAACGCGGCGGGGAGCTGTTTTTT.

This clonotype was counted many times. This chain links TRBV7-2 with TRBJ2-5, with a possible D match to TRBD1 (6 bases). CDR1 is SGHTA, CDR2 FQGNSA, per germline. The CDR3 has 15 amino acids. With 3 bases removed from V and 2 bases from J, the gap between germline ends came to 13 bases. The CDR3 DNA is TGTGCCAGCAGCTTCTGGACCAGGGGACAAGAGACCCAGTACTTC. Translation gives CASSFWTRGQETQYF.

This clonotype has at least ten counts. J is TRBJ2-1 and V is TRBV20-1, with 11 bases aligning to TRBD2. V lost 7 bases to trimming and J lost 4 bases; unmatched junction nucleotides: 6. Germline V gene data show CDR1 as DFQATT and CDR2 as SNEGSKA (reference sequence). CDR3 length: 14 amino acids. Here the CDR3 DNA reads TGCAGTGTCCCGACTAGCGGGGTGTACAATGAGCAGTTCTTC. Translation gives CSVPTSGVYNEQFF.

The sample holds many counts of this clonotype. V gene TRBV12-3 or TRBV12-4 combines with J gene TRBJ2-1; 11 bases agree with TRBD2. V shed 4 bases, J shed 15 bases, and the junction held 5 bases outside the gene matches. CDR3 length: 12 residues. Here the CDR3 reads CASSSLAGGLFF. The CDR3, as DNA: TGTGCCAGCAGTTCCCTAGCGGGGGGCCTGTTCTTC.